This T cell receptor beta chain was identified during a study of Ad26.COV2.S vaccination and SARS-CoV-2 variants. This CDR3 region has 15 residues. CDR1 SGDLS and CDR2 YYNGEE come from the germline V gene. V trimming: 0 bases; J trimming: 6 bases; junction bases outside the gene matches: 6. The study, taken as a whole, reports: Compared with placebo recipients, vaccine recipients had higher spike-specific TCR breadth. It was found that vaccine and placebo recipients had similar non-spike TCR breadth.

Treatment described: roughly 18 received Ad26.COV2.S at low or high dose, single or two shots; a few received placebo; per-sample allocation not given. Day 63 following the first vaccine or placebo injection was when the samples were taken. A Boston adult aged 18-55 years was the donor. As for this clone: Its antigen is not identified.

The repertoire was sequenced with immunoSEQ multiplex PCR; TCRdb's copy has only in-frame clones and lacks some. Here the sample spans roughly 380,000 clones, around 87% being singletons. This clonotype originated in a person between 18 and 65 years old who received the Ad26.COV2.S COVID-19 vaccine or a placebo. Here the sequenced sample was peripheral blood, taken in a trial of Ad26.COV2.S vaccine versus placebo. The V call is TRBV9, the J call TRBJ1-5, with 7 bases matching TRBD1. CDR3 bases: TGTGCCAGCAGCGTAGGAGGGGGCCGAGGTCAGCCCCAGCATTTT. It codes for CASSVGGGRGQPQHF.